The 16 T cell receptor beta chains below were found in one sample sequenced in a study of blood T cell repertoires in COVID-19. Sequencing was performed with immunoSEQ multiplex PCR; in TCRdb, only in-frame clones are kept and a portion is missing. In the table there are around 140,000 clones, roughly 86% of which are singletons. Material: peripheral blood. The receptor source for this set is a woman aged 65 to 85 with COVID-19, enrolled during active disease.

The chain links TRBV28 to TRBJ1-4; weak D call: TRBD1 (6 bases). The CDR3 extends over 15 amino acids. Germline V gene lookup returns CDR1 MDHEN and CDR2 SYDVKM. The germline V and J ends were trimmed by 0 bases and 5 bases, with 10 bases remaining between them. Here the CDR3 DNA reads TGTGCCAGCAGTTTATGGGCCGACAGGAATGAAAAACTGTTTTTT. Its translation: CASSLWADRNEKLFF.

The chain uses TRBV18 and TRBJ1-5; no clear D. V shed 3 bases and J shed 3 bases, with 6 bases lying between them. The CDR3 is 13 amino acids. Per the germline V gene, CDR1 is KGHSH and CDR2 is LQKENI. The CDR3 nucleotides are TGTGCCAGCTCACCGGAGACCAATCAGCCCCAGCATTTT. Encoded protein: CASSPETNQPQHF. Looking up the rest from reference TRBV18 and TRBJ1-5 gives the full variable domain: NAGVMQNPRHLVRRRGQEARLRCSPMKGHSHVYWYRQLPEEGLKFMVYLQKENIIDESGMPKERFSAEFPKEGPSILRIQQVVRGDSAAYFCASSPETNQPQHFGDGTRLSIL.

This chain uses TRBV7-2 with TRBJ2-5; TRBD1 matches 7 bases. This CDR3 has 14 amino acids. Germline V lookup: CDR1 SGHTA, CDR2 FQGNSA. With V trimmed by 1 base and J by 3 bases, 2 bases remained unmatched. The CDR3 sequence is CASSLDTGEETQYF. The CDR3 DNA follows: TGTGCCAGCAGCTTAGACACAGGGGAAGAGACCCAGTACTTC.

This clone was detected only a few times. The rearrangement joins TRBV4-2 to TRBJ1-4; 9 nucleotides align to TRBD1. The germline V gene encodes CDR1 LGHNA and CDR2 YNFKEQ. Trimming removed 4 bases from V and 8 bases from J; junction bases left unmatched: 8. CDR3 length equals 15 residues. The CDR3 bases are TGTGCCAGCAGCCCCCGGGGACAGGGTGGCGAAAAACTGTTTTTT. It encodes CASSPRGQGGEKLFF.

CDR3 DNA: TGCGCCAGCAGCCAAGAGTCAGGGACAGCTCTTAGCACAGATACGCAGTATTTT. As protein: CASSQESGTALSTDTQYF. V usage is TRBV4-1 and J usage is TRBJ2-3; 7 nucleotides match TRBD1. J gave up 0 bases and V 0 bases, and 9 bases lay outside the gene matches. There are 18 residues in the CDR3. The germline CDR1 and CDR2 sequences are MGHRA and YSYEKL.

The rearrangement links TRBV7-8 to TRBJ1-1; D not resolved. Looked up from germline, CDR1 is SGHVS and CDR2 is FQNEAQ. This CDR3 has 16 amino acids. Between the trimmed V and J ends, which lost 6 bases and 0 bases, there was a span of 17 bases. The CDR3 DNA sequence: TGTGCCAGCAGTCTCACGATACAGAATCTGAACACTGAAGCTTTCTTT. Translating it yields CASSLTIQNLNTEAFF.

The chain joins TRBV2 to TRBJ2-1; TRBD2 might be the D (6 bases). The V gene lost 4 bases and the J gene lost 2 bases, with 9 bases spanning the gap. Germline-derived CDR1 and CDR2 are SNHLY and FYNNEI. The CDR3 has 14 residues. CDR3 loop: CASSAEGTYNEQFF. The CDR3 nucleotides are TGTGCCAGCAGTGCGGAGGGTACCTACAATGAGCAGTTCTTC.

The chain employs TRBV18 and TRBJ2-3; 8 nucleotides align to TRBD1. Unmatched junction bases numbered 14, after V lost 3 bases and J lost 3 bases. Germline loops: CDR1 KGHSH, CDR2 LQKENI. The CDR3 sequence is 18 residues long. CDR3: CASSPIDHRGSSTDTQYF. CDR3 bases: TGTGCCAGCTCACCTATCGACCACAGGGGGTCAAGTACAGATACGCAGTATTTT.

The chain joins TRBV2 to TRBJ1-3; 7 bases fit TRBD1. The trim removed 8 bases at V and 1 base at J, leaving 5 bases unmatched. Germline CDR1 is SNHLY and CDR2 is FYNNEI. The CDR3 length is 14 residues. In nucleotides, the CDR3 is TGTGCCAGCCGCGCAGGGGGTTCTGGAAACACCATATATTTT. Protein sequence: CASRAGGSGNTIYF. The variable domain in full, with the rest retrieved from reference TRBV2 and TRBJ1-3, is EPEVTQTPSHQVTQMGQEVILRCVPISNHLYFYWYRQILGQKVEFLVSFYNNEISEKSEIFDDQFSVERPDGSNFTLKIRSTKLEDSAMYFCASRAGGSGNTIYFGEGSWLTVV.

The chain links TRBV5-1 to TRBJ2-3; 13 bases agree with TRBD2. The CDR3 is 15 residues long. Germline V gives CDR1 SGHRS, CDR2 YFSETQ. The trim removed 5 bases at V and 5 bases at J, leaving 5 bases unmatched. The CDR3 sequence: CASRRGTSGVDTQYF. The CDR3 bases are TGCGCCAGCAGAAGAGGGACTAGCGGGGTAGATACGCAGTATTTT.

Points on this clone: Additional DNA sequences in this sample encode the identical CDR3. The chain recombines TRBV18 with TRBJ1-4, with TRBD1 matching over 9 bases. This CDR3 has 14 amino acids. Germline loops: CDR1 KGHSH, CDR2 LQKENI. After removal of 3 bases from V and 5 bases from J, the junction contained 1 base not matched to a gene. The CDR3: CASSPGTGNEKLFF. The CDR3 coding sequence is TGTGCCAGCTCACCTGGGACAGGGAATGAAAAACTGTTTTTT.

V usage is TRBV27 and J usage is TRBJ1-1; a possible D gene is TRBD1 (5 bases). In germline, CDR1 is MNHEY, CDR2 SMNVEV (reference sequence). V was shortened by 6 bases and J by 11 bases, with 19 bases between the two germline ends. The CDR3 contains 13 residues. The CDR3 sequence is CASREGLARVAFF. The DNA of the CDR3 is TGTGCCAGCAGGGAGGGGTTGGCTAGGGTGGCTTTCTTT.

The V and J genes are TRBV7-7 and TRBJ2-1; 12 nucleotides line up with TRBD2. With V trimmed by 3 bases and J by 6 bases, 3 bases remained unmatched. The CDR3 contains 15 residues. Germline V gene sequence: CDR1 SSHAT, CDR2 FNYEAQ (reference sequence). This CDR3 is CASSFGLAGSNEQFF. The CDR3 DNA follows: TGTGCCAGCAGCTTTGGACTAGCGGGGTCCAATGAGCAGTTCTTC.

Here the CDR3 reads CASSENWPSWETQYF. In nucleotides, the CDR3 is TGTGCCAGCAGTGAAAATTGGCCTTCTTGGGAGACCCAGTACTTC. The chain carries TRBV6-1 and TRBJ2-5; D call uncertain. Trimming stripped 2 bases from V and 5 bases from J, with 15 bases between. The CDR3 loop spans 15 amino acids. CDR1 and CDR2 from the germline V gene are MNHNS and SASEGT.

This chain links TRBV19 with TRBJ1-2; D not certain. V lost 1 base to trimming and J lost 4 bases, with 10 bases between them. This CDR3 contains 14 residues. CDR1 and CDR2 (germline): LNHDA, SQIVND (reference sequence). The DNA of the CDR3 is TGTGCCAGTAGTATAGGCCAGAACCGCTATGGCTACACCTTC. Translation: CASSIGQNRYGYTF.

CDR3 in DNA: TGTGCCAGCAGCTTAGTGGTTTCCGGGGGGGCCGGGGAGCTGTTTTTT. This translates into CASSLVVSGGAGELFF. The chain links TRBV7-2 to TRBJ2-2; TRBD2 aligns across 8 bases. Germline loops: CDR1 SGHTA, CDR2 FQGNSA. CDR3 length: 16 residues. The V gene end was trimmed by 1 base and the J gene end by 6 bases; junction bases not matched to a gene: 7. The full variable domain, its missing parts supplied by reference TRBV7-2 and TRBJ2-2, is GAGVSQSPSNKVTEKGKDVELRCDPISGHTALYWYRQSLGQGLEFLIYFQGNSAPDKSGLPSDRFSAERTGGSVSTLTIQRTQQEDSAVYLCASSLVVSGGAGELFFGEGSRLTVL.